This T cell receptor beta chain was recorded in a study of shared clonotypes between healthy human individuals. Overall study context: Three plates were used per donor for CD4 naive, three for CD4 memory, two for CD8 naive and one for CD8 memory.

A word on this clone: Antigen unknown.

Germline CDR1 is SGHVS and CDR2 is FQNEAQ. The CDR3 is 16 amino acids. The V gene lost 5 bases and the J gene lost 7 bases, with 21 bases spanning the gap. Study observations and caveats: Generation probabilities of non-shared clonotypes were lower (relative to those shared by all four donors).

Splitting of each subset's genomic DNA was done evenly across several immunoSEQ plates. Only in-frame clones appear in the TCRdb table, and some are missing; sequencing was by immunoSEQ multiplex PCR. The table has some 700,000 clones, 90% seen once. V usage is TRBV7-8 and J usage is TRBJ1-5, with D hard to call. This sequence was found in a man aged 18 to 35 in good health. Some clones in this sample may be carry-over from other donors' samples. The sequencing sample was made of memory CD8+ T cells from PBMCs. Indicated subset: CD45RO+ cells pooled with CCR7-negative TemRA cells. CDR3 amino acids: CASSLLRTVPGQPQHF. The DNA of the CDR3 is TGTGCCAGCAGCCTACTACGGACCGTCCCGGGACAGCCCCAGCATTTT.